This TCR beta chain was identified during a study of early T cells in non-severe SARS-CoV-2 infection. Turning to the study itself: The chains were unpaired, and the sequenced material was bulk RNA from unsorted whole blood. Study conclusions and caveats: Matching results from VDJdb favored anti-spike CD8 responses, leaving private and CD4 specificities undetected.

cDNA molecules, individually, were tagged with unique molecular identifiers. A single record per CDR3 protein comes from TCRdb applying MiXCR to the 5' RACE reads. Of about 58,000 distinct CDR3 sequences in the sample, roughly an eighth were seen once. This clonotype showed up many times. Its specificity is unknown. From germline, CDR1 is SGHKS and CDR2 YYEKEE (reference sequence). CDR3 length: 14 amino acids. Trimming cost V 6 bases and J 7 bases; bases outside gene matches: 9. V gene TRBV5-5 combines with J gene TRBJ2-1; 8 nucleotides match TRBD1. This receptor was obtained from an adult who was a healthcare worker with PCR-confirmed SARS-CoV-2 infection or an uninfected control (not recorded which). The material sequenced was whole blood. CDR3 in DNA: TGTGCCAGCACCATGGGCAGGGGGCGGAATGAGCAGTTCTTC. Amino acid sequence: CASTMGRGRNEQFF.